What follows describes a single T cell receptor (beta chain). Its specific antigen is unknown. Base qualities were left out, and no much larger clone turns up one base away. From each donor, a single peripheral blood sample of around 120 mL on average was drawn into heparinised tubes. Using a panel that included CD45RO, CCR7, CD25, CD127, CD95 and CD27, naive, central memory, regulatory and stem cell-like memory CD4+ T cells were sorted on a BD FACSAria II. Purity was above 95% for every sorted population. PBMCs were separated immediately by Lymphoprep density gradient centrifugation and were stained directly, without being cultured. So that batch effects would be minimized, each experiment stained and sorted samples in pairs, pairing one healthy donor with one patient. The High Capacity cDNA Reverse Transcription Kit was used to reverse transcribe all of the isolated RNA, meaning that expressed TCRB transcripts were what got sequenced. Deep immunoSEQ sequencing was applied to naive, central memory and regulatory T cell samples, giving an average of roughly 3.3 million total reads per sample. After sorted cells were lysed in RLT buffer, RNA was extracted with DNase-treated RNeasy Micro or Mini kits, with the choice depending on cell number. To prevent cross-contamination, every cell subset was processed on its own, while patient and healthy donor samples were processed together. The immunoSEQ multiplex PCR was used to amplify TCRB sequences from cDNA, yielding 87-bp fragments that span the CDR3 region. Sequencing of the amplicons was performed on the Illumina HiSeq platform. In the paper's pipeline: PCR bias was computationally corrected using synthetic template baselines, reads within Hamming distance 2 were collapsed, and singletons that could not be merged were discarded. By aligning reads against IMGT, V, D and J genes, CDR3 length, and insertions or deletions at six rearrangement sites were assigned. Clonotype counts were normalized to sorted cell number within each subset before computing true diversity and Gini coefficients with the tcR R package. Repertoire sharing was quantified using the overlap coefficient calculated on TCRB nucleotide sequences. As a proxy for the pre-selection repertoire, out-of-frame TCRB sequences from naive cells were analyzed. TCRdb retrieved this table from immuneACCESS and kept in-frame rearrangements only. Not all clones are present; in checked studies, unresolved V genes account for under half, and no reason is known for the remainder. Clone size and V and J calls were adopted from that table, with D and trimming inferred from the DNA. Counted in this sample were roughly 380,000 clones; 15% to 20% of them appeared once. About 0.045% of the sample is in the top ten clones.

The sample comes from a study of beta chain features in type 1 diabetes (dated by TCRdb to the late 2010s). In the study overall: No differences in mean age, gender distribution, total cell number or subset yield were found between patients and healthy donors. Across all samples, about 110 million sorted cells were examined, and cell number per subset correlated strongly with RNA yield. The study compared the TCRB repertoires of sorted circulating CD4+ T cell subsets in recently diagnosed type 1 diabetes patients with those in matched healthy donors. Regulatory and stem cell-like memory subsets were obtained from only 8 patients and about 8 healthy donors, while naive and central memory subsets were obtained from all 30 or so donors. Overall study results and their limits: Sequencing cDNA rather than genomic DNA could over-represent highly expressing activated cells, although activation and CD3 levels did not differ between groups. The naive, central memory and regulatory TCRB repertoires appeared to resemble one another more closely among patients than among healthy donors. Because the HLA sub-analyses included only small numbers of individuals, any influence of HLA type on TCRB rearrangement was left unresolved. At VDJ recombination sites, type 1 diabetes patients had fewer insertions and more deleted nucleotides, which implies abnormalities in thymic rearrangement. Shorter templates might have been favored by PCR, but patient and control samples were amplified and corrected together, so both groups would have been affected equally by any skew. Type 1 diabetes patients showed a moderate but significant shortening of TCRB CDR3 length in all four CD4+ subsets.

The CDR3 sequence holds 16 residues, the cysteine and phenylalanine included. This entry keeps only the CDR3 DNA: 48 bases, framed from base 1. The germline V end is reduced by 0 bases and the J end by 1 base; junction bases left unmatched: 3. For CDR1 and CDR2, the germline V gene lists SGHRS and YFSETQ. Source material: naive CD4+ T cells from blood. Reading the label with the study, this specimen's cell subset or site is: true naive CD4+ T cells. This clonotype was sampled from a woman aged 18-35 years in good health. The chain is made from TRBV5-1 and TRBJ2-5; 10 nucleotides in the junction match TRBD2. The encoded CDR3 is CASSLAIAGGQETQYF. In nucleotide form, the sequence is TGCGCCAGCAGCTTGGCGATAGCGGGGGGCCAAGAGACCCAGTACTTC.